Shown below are 3 T cell receptor beta chains from a single sample sequenced in a study of cytomegalovirus exposure and HLA in healthy donors. Here immunoSEQ multiplex PCR was the method, and the copy in TCRdb shows in-frame clones only, minus some. The data hold under 250,000 clones, with roughly 81% observed a single time. The sequenced sample was PBMCs. These receptors were obtained from a woman between 25 and 40 years old in good health and CMV-seronegative.

This chain uses TRBV9 with TRBJ2-7, with TRBD2 matching over 14 bases. CDR1 and CDR2 (germline): SGDLS, YYNGEE. Unmatched junction bases numbered 12, after V lost 5 bases and J lost 5 bases. This CDR3 has 17 residues. The CDR3 region has the DNA TGTGCCAGCAGTGGGACGGGACTAGCGGGAGTGAGGAACGAGCAGTACTTC. This translates into CASSGTGLAGVRNEQYF.

The V call is TRBV6-5, the J call TRBJ1-2; D perhaps matches TRBD1 (6 bases). This CDR3 spans 12 amino acids. Germline V CDR1 and CDR2: MNHEY, SVGAGI. The ends were cut back, 6 bases at V and 13 bases at J, with 18 bases in the middle. The CDR3 spells CASSKTWTDRTF. CDR3 in DNA: TGTGCCAGCAGCAAAACCTGGACAGACCGCACCTTC.

The J gene is TRBJ2-7, the V gene TRBV11-3; 7 bases line up with TRBD2. Germline-derived CDR1 and CDR2 are SGHNT and YENEEA. Trimming took 5 bases from V and 6 from J; bases not matched to a gene: 4. The CDR3 extends over 12 amino acids. The CDR3: CASSGLGGEQYF. As DNA, the CDR3 is TGTGCCAGCAGCGGACTAGGAGGCGAGCAGTACTTC.